Below, 18 T cell receptor beta chains from the same sample are listed, as sequenced in a study of blood T cell repertoires in COVID-19. Some clones are missing from TCRdb's copy, which holds only in-frame ones; the method was immunoSEQ multiplex PCR. Seen here are about 50,000 clones, roughly 82% observed once, and the top ten hold approximately 2%. Sequenced material: peripheral blood. All receptors come from a woman in her sixties or seventies with acute or convalescent COVID-19.

The rearrangement uses TRBV21-1 and TRBJ1-2. TRBV21-1 constitutes a pseudogene. The CDR3 spans 15 residues. CDR3 in amino acids: CASSKDAGRGYGYTF. The DNA for the CDR3 is TGTGCCAGCAGCAAAGACGCGGGGCGGGGCTATGGCTACACCTTC.

This clone turned up a few times. This chain joins TRBV2 and TRBJ1-4; no clear D. The CDR3 covers 14 residues. Germline V gene sequence: CDR1 SNHLY, CDR2 FYNNEI. Trimming took off 3 bases at V and 5 bases at J, with 10 bases between the two ends. The CDR3, as DNA: TGTGCCAGCAGTGATGGGCAGTCAAATGAAAAACTGTTTTTT. Amino acid sequence: CASSDGQSNEKLFF.

A few counts support this clone. The V call is TRBV3-1 (or the pseudogene TRBV3-2), the J call TRBJ2-4; D perhaps matches TRBD2 (5 bases). The CDR3 runs 16 residues. From germline, CDR1 is LGHDT and CDR2 YNNKEL (reference sequence). Trimming stripped 3 bases from V and 0 bases from J, with 12 bases between. In nucleotides, the CDR3 is TGTGCCAGCAGCCATGGGCTAGCACTAGCCAAAAACATTCAGTACTTC. It translates to CASSHGLALAKNIQYF.

Concerning this clone itself: One end of the junction is discordant with germline, which a read error may explain. The chain recombines TRBV10-3 with TRBJ2-7; a possible D gene is TRBD1 (5 bases). The CDR3 contains 15 residues. Germline CDR1 ENHRY, CDR2 SYGVKD. CDR3 sequence (DNA): TGTGCCATCCGTGACGTGGACACCCTCTCCTACGAGCAGTACTTC. Translation gives CAIRDVDTLSYEQYF.

The chain has TRBV5-6 and TRBJ2-7; 7 bases line up with TRBD2. Trimming at V came to 3 bases and at J to 2 bases, leaving 11 bases not matched to a gene. Germline V gene lookup returns CDR1 SGHDT and CDR2 YYEEEE. CDR3 length equals 16 residues. The CDR3 bases are TGTGCCAGCAGCTGGGTTAGCGGGCTATCCGCCTACGAGCAGTACTTC. The encoded protein is CASSWVSGLSAYEQYF. The full variable domain, its missing parts supplied by reference TRBV5-6 and TRBJ2-7, is DAGVTQSPTHLIKTRGQQVTLRCSPKSGHDTVSWYQQALGQGPQFIFQYYEEEERQRGNFPDRFSGHQFPNYSSELNVNALLLGDSALYLCASSWVSGLSAYEQYFGPGTRLTVT.

CDR3 sequence: CASSLRRVGTEAFF. DNA of the CDR3: TGCGCCAGCAGCTTGAGGAGGGTCGGCACTGAAGCTTTCTTT. The genes are TRBV5-1 and TRBJ1-1; no clear D. V was cut by 1 base and J by 4 bases, with 11 bases left in between. The CDR3 extends over 14 amino acids. Germline CDR1 and CDR2: SGHRS and YFSETQ.

V and J are TRBV2 and TRBJ1-5; unclear D gene. V dropped 1 base and J dropped 4 bases, with 8 bases sitting between them. This CDR3 contains 14 residues. Looked up from germline, CDR1 is SNHLY and CDR2 is FYNNEI. The CDR3 reads CASSEGDWNQPQHF. The CDR3 nucleotides are TGTGCCAGCAGTGAAGGAGACTGGAATCAGCCCCAGCATTTT.

The chain links TRBV10-3 to TRBJ1-6; TRBD1 matches 7 bases. CDR1 is ENHRY and CDR2 is SYGVKD in the germline V gene. The J segment lost 3 bases and the V segment lost 2 bases, leaving 7 bases of the junction unmatched. This CDR3 is 17 amino acids long. CDR3 protein: CAISEQGGPLYNSPLHF. As DNA, the CDR3 is TGTGCCATCAGTGAGCAGGGGGGCCCTCTCTATAATTCACCCCTCCACTTT.

The chain combines TRBV14 with TRBJ2-5, with 9 positions matching TRBD1. The CDR3 runs 14 residues. V was clipped by 7 bases and J by 5 bases; unmatched bases: 8. From germline, CDR1 is SGHDN and CDR2 FVKESK. This CDR3 is CASTMGTGRETQYF. As DNA, the CDR3 is TGTGCCAGCACCATGGGGACAGGGCGGGAGACCCAGTACTTC.

The chain couples TRBV29-1 to TRBJ2-3; the D gene is possibly TRBD2 (6 bases). The CDR3 consists of 15 residues. V was cut by 2 bases and J by 1 base, with 13 bases left in between. CDR1 and CDR2 (germline): SQVTM, ANQGSEA. The CDR3 reads CSVEQGLQGTDTQYF. In DNA form, the CDR3 reads TGCAGCGTTGAACAGGGACTTCAAGGCACAGATACGCAGTATTTT.

CDR3 in DNA: TGTGCCAGCAGTTTAGCGGGACAGGGGGTCCAGCCCCAGCATTTT. This encodes CASSLAGQGVQPQHF. The chain uses TRBV28 and TRBJ1-5; TRBD1 agrees at 11 bases. V shed 2 bases, J shed 7 bases, and the junction held 4 bases outside the gene matches. The CDR3 spans 15 residues. Per germline, CDR1 MDHEN and CDR2 SYDVKM.

The rearrangement uses TRBV5-6 and TRBJ2-3, with D hard to call. The V end lost 1 base, the J end lost 3 bases, and 12 bases lay between the germline ends. This CDR3 is 15 amino acids long. Germline lookup yields CDR1 SGHDT and CDR2 YYEEEE. CDR3 amino acids: CASSLYSPLTDTQYF. The CDR3 DNA is TGTGCCAGCAGCTTGTACAGTCCCCTTACAGATACGCAGTATTTT.

The chain couples TRBV4-1 to TRBJ1-2; D may be TRBD1 (5 bases). The germline CDR1 and CDR2 sequences are MGHRA and YSYEKL. This CDR3 is built from 14 residues. The V end lost 1 base, the J end lost 8 bases, and 14 bases lay between the germline ends. The CDR3 bases are TGCGCCAGCAGCCAAGTGGTCAGGGATCACGGCTACACCTTC. Translating it yields CASSQVVRDHGYTF.

This clone was detected once. The chain recombines TRBV6-5 with TRBJ2-7; a possible D gene is TRBD1 (7 bases). Germline V gene sequence: CDR1 MNHEY, CDR2 SVGAGI. This CDR3 region has 13 residues. The V end lost 7 bases, the J end lost 4 bases, and 14 bases lay between the germline ends. CDR3 region: CASTSAGGYEQYF. The CDR3 DNA reads TGTGCCAGCACGTCGGCAGGGGGGTACGAGCAGTACTTC.

The rearrangement links TRBV7-9 to TRBJ2-7, with 10 bases aligning to TRBD2. This CDR3 spans 14 amino acids. With 5 bases clipped from V and 2 bases from J, the junction kept 3 bases outside the gene matches. The germline CDR1 and CDR2 sequences are SEHNR and FQNEAQ (reference sequence). CDR3 in DNA: TGTGCCAGCAGCGTAAGCGGGGGGGCCTACGAGCAGTACTTC. Translation: CASSVSGGAYEQYF. Based on the CDR3 plus reference TRBV7-9 and TRBJ2-7, the full variable domain is DTGVSQNPRHKITKRGQNVTFRCDPISEHNRLYWYRQTLGQGPEFLTYFQNEAQLEKSRLLSDRFSAERPKGSFSTLEIQRTEQGDSAMYLCASSVSGGAYEQYFGPGTRLTVT.

The chain has TRBV3-1 (or the pseudogene TRBV3-2) and TRBJ1-2, with unresolved D. This CDR3 comprises 14 residues. Germline-derived CDR1 and CDR2 are LGHDT and YNNKEL (reference sequence). V lost 3 bases to trimming and J lost 2 bases, with 10 bases between them. CDR3 residues: CASSQGHSNYGYTF. CDR3 DNA sequence: TGTGCCAGCAGCCAGGGTCACAGCAACTATGGCTACACCTTC.

The chain has TRBV19 and TRBJ1-1, with D tentatively TRBD1 (5 bases). Germline V gene sequence: CDR1 LNHDA, CDR2 SQIVND (reference sequence). Trimming took off 7 bases at V and 0 bases at J, with 18 bases between the two ends. The CDR3 has 16 amino acids. CDR3 nucleotides: TGTGCCAGTACAACGGGGGTTGGCGGGATGAACACTGAAGCTTTCTTT. This gives the protein CASTTGVGGMNTEAFF.

The chain combines TRBV7-6 with TRBJ2-5, with D tentatively TRBD2 (6 bases). This CDR3 is built from 14 residues. The germline V and J ends were trimmed by 5 bases and 3 bases, with 13 bases remaining between them. Germline V CDR1 and CDR2: SGHVS, FNYEAQ. CDR3 residues: CASSPPGLKETQYF. The CDR3 nucleotides are TGTGCCAGCAGCCCTCCGGGACTCAAAGAGACCCAGTACTTC. Full variable domain (outside the CDR3, taken from reference TRBV7-6 and TRBJ2-5): GAGVSQSPRYKVTKRGQDVALRCDPISGHVSLYWYRQALGQGPEFLTYFNYEAQQDKSGLPNDRFSAERPEGSISTLTIQRTEQRDSAMYRCASSPPGLKETQYFGPGTRLLVL.